The 4 T cell receptor beta chains below were found in one sample sequenced in a study of blood T cell repertoires in COVID-19. This table comes from immunoSEQ multiplex PCR, and its TCRdb copy is limited to in-frame clones, with some not included. The table includes approximately 190,000 clones, 82% detected once. The sequenced sample consisted of peripheral blood. All receptors derive from a woman aged 25 to 39 with acute or convalescent COVID-19.

V and J are TRBV7-9 and TRBJ1-2, with 7 nucleotides matching TRBD1. The germline CDR1 and CDR2 sequences are SEHNR and FQNEAQ (reference sequence). The CDR3 runs 14 residues. V lost 6 bases to trimming and J lost 4 bases; unmatched junction nucleotides: 8. CDR3 bases: TGTGCCAGCAGTCGGACAGGACCGCGCTATGGCTACACCTTC. Translation gives CASSRTGPRYGYTF.

The genes are TRBV18 and TRBJ1-5; weak D call: TRBD1 (6 bases). CDR1 and CDR2 from the germline V gene are KGHSH and LQKENI. There are 15 residues in the CDR3. Trimming stripped 2 bases from V and 7 bases from J, with 15 bases between. This chain's CDR3 is CASSPLTGLDQPQHF. The CDR3 coding sequence is TGTGCCAGCTCACCATTGACAGGATTAGACCAGCCCCAGCATTTT.

The V call is TRBV27, the J call TRBJ1-1, with unresolved D. This CDR3 is built from 13 residues. Germline values: CDR1 MNHEY, CDR2 SMNVEV (reference sequence). V lost 2 bases and J lost 1, with 5 bases in between. This CDR3 reads CASSLVRNTEAFF. The CDR3 DNA reads TGTGCCAGCAGTTTAGTGAGGAACACTGAAGCTTTCTTT.

The table lists this clone with a count of one. This chain uses TRBV6-5 with TRBJ1-3; D uncertain. Trimming shortened V by 0 bases and J by 2 bases, and 2 bases separated the two germline ends. CDR3 size: 13 residues. CDR1 is MNHEY and CDR2 is SVGAGI in the germline V gene. CDR3 coding DNA: TGTGCCAGCAGTTACTCCGCTGGAAACACCATATATTTT. It yields the protein CASSYSAGNTIYF.